Listed below are T cell receptor beta chains from one sample, sequenced in a study of PD-1 blockade in classical Hodgkin lymphoma. TCRdb's table, derived via immunoSEQ multiplex PCR, lists solely in-frame clones and lacks some. Of fewer than 45,000 clones listed, over 60% were seen once; the top ten hold 9.5% to 12%. The sample consisted of peripheral blood mononuclear cells (PBMCs), taken at baseline. These receptors all stem from a human donor with classical Hodgkin lymphoma. Both conserved end residues are part of each CDR3. The D gene is left open where the match is weak. Not every row has a clone size; where given, it reads once, few, many or a size class.

NA | NA | TRBJ1-5 | TRBV5-1 | TGCGCCAGCAGCCAAGGGGACGGAGATCAGCCCCAGCATTTT | CASSQGDGDQPQHF
NA | TRBD1 | TRBJ1-3 | TRBV7-7 | TGTGCTAGCAGCTCTTCCGGGACAGACATATATTTT | CASSSSGTDIYF
NA | TRBD1 | TRBJ2-7 | TRBV7-8 | TGTGCCAGCAGCTTAGCCACAGGGGGCGCCTACGAGCAGTACTTC | CASSLATGGAYEQYF
NA | TRBD2 | TRBJ2-3 | TRBV11-3 | TGTGCCAGCAGCCCCGGACTAGCCGTCACAGATACGCAGTATTTT | CASSPGLAVTDTQYF
NA | NA | TRBJ1-4 | TRBV6-5 | TGTGCCAGCAGTTACGGGATAGGTGCAACTAATGAAAAACTGTTTTTT | CASSYGIGATNEKLFF
NA | TRBD2 | TRBJ2-5 | TRBV18 | TGTGCCAGCTCACCCTTAGCGGGAGTTAGGGGAGAGACCCAGTACTTC | CASSPLAGVRGETQYF
NA | TRBD2 | TRBJ2-1 | TRBV7-2 | TGTGCCAGCAGCTTTGGACTAGCGGTTAATGAGCAGTTCTTC | CASSFGLAVNEQFF
NA | NA | TRBJ1-4 | TRBV5-6 | TGTGCCAGCATCGAGTGGGGGTTGGCAACTAATGAAAAACTGTTTTTT | CASIEWGLATNEKLFF
NA | TRBD1 | TRBJ1-2 | TRBV28 | TGTGCCAGCAGTTCTACGCGTACAGGGGGCGCCTATGGCTACACCTTC | CASSSTRTGGAYGYTF
NA | TRBD1 | TRBJ2-1 | TRBV6-6 | TGTGCCAGCAGTCAGAAGGGGGACAGGGCCTACAATGAGCAGTTCTTC | CASSQKGDRAYNEQFF
NA | TRBD1 | TRBJ1-6 | TRBV6-5 | TGTGCCAGCAGTTATCAGACAGGGGCGCCCCTCCACTTT | CASSYQTGAPLHF
NA | NA | TRBJ2-7 | TRBV4-2 | TGTGCCAGCAGCCAAGATGTCGTTCTGGACCAACCTTTAGAGCAGTACTTC | CASSQDVVLDQPLEQYF
NA | NA | TRBJ2-5 | TRBV5-4 | TGTGCCAGCAGCTTAGCGCTGACTACCCACCAAGAGACCCAGTACTTC | CASSLALTTHQETQYF
NA | NA | TRBJ1-1 | TRBV5-1 | TGCGCCAGCAGCGAACAGGGCGGTGGCACTGAAGCTTTCTTT | CASSEQGGGTEAFF
NA | NA | TRBJ2-7 | TRBV14 | TGTGCCAGCAGCCATCCAAGGGCGTTCTACGAGCAGTACTTC | CASSHPRAFYEQYF
NA | NA | TRBJ1-5 | TRBV6-5 | TGTGCCAGCAGTCCCGTTGGGGGGAACCAGCCCCAGCATTTT | CASSPVGGNQPQHF
NA | NA | TRBJ1-4 | TRBV6-6 | TGTGCCAGCAGTTCCGGCTCCCATGGGGATGAAAAACTGTTTTTT | CASSSGSHGDEKLFF
medium-sized | TRBD2 | TRBJ2-7 | TRBV5-5 | TGTGCCAGCCAACTAGCGGGAGATTACGAGCAGTACTTC | CASQLAGDYEQYF
NA | TRBD2 | TRBJ2-4 | TRBV28 | TGTGCCAGTGTCGAGGGAGGGAAAAACATTCAGTACTTC | CASVEGGKNIQYF
NA | NA | TRBJ2-2 | TRBV9 | TGTGCCAGCACCCCAGGAGGGGGGCTAGAGAACACCGGGGAGCTGTTTTTT | CASTPGGGLENTGELFF
NA | NA | TRBJ1-2 | TRBV27 | TGTGCCAGCAGTTTCTACAGCGGAAATCCATCTTACTATGGCTACACCTTC | CASSFYSGNPSYYGYTF
NA | TRBD1 | TRBJ1-5 | TRBV28 | TGTGCCAGCAGTTTAAGGACAGGGGGTAGCAATCAGCCCCAGCATTTT | CASSLRTGGSNQPQHF
once | NA | TRBJ1-3 | TRBV4-1 | TGCGCCAGCAGCCAAGAAAAGGGTTCTGGAAACACCATATATTTT | CASSQEKGSGNTIYF
NA | NA | TRBJ2-7 | TRBV7-2 | TGTGCCAGCAGCTATGGGCTTCTCACCTACGAGCAGTACTTC | CASSYGLLTYEQYF
NA | TRBD2 | TRBJ2-7 | TRBV5-6 | TGTGCCAGCAGCTCGTCCGGGGGGGCATTTGGTTACGAGCAGTACTTC | CASSSSGGAFGYEQYF
NA | NA | TRBJ2-4 | TRBV7-9 | TGTGCCAGCAGCTCTGGGACGGGGTCTAGCCAAAACATTCAGTACTTC | CASSSGTGSSQNIQYF